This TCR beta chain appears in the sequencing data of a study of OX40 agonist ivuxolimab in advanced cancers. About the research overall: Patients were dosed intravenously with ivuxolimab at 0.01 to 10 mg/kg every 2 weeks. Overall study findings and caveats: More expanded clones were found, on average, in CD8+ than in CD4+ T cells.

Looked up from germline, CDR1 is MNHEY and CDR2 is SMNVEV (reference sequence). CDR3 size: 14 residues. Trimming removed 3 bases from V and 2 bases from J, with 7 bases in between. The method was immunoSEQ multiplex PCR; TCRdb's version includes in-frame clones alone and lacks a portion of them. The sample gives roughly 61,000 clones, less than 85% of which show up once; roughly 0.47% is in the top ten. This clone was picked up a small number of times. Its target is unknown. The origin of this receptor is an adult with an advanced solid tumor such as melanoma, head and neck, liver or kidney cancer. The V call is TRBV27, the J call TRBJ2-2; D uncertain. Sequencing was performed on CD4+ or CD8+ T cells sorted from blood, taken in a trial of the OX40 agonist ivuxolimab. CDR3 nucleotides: TGTGCCAGCAGTTTCGACCGTAACACCGGGGAGCTGTTTTTT. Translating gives CASSFDRNTGELFF.